This T cell receptor (beta chain) was documented in a study of identical twins. Findings of the study overall: The authors noted that invariant MAIT and iNKT cells could partly confound zero-insertion analyses. Insertions were reduced in abundant cord blood beta clonotypes but not in memory repertoires.

The V segment lost 3 bases and the J segment 11 bases; nucleotides outside the gene matches: 7. The CDR3 covers 14 residues. Germline-derived CDR1 and CDR2 are MGHRA and YSYEKL. A note on this clonotype: Its specificity is not known.

Addition of a universal primer site occurred through template switching, and cDNA carried unique molecular identifiers. TCRdb independently ran MiXCR on the 5' RACE reads; one entry per CDR3 protein. The data contain approximately 690,000 distinct CDR3 sequences, around 5.7% of them singletons. Every sampled donor was Caucasian and healthy. This TCR came from a man younger than 35 in good health. J is TRBJ1-6 and V is TRBV4-1; 7 bases are a match to TRBD1. Material: naive T cells sorted from blood. CDR3 sequence: CASSQTGSYPPLHF. Here the CDR3 DNA reads TGCGCCAGCAGCCAGACAGGGAGTTACCCACCCCTCCACTTT.